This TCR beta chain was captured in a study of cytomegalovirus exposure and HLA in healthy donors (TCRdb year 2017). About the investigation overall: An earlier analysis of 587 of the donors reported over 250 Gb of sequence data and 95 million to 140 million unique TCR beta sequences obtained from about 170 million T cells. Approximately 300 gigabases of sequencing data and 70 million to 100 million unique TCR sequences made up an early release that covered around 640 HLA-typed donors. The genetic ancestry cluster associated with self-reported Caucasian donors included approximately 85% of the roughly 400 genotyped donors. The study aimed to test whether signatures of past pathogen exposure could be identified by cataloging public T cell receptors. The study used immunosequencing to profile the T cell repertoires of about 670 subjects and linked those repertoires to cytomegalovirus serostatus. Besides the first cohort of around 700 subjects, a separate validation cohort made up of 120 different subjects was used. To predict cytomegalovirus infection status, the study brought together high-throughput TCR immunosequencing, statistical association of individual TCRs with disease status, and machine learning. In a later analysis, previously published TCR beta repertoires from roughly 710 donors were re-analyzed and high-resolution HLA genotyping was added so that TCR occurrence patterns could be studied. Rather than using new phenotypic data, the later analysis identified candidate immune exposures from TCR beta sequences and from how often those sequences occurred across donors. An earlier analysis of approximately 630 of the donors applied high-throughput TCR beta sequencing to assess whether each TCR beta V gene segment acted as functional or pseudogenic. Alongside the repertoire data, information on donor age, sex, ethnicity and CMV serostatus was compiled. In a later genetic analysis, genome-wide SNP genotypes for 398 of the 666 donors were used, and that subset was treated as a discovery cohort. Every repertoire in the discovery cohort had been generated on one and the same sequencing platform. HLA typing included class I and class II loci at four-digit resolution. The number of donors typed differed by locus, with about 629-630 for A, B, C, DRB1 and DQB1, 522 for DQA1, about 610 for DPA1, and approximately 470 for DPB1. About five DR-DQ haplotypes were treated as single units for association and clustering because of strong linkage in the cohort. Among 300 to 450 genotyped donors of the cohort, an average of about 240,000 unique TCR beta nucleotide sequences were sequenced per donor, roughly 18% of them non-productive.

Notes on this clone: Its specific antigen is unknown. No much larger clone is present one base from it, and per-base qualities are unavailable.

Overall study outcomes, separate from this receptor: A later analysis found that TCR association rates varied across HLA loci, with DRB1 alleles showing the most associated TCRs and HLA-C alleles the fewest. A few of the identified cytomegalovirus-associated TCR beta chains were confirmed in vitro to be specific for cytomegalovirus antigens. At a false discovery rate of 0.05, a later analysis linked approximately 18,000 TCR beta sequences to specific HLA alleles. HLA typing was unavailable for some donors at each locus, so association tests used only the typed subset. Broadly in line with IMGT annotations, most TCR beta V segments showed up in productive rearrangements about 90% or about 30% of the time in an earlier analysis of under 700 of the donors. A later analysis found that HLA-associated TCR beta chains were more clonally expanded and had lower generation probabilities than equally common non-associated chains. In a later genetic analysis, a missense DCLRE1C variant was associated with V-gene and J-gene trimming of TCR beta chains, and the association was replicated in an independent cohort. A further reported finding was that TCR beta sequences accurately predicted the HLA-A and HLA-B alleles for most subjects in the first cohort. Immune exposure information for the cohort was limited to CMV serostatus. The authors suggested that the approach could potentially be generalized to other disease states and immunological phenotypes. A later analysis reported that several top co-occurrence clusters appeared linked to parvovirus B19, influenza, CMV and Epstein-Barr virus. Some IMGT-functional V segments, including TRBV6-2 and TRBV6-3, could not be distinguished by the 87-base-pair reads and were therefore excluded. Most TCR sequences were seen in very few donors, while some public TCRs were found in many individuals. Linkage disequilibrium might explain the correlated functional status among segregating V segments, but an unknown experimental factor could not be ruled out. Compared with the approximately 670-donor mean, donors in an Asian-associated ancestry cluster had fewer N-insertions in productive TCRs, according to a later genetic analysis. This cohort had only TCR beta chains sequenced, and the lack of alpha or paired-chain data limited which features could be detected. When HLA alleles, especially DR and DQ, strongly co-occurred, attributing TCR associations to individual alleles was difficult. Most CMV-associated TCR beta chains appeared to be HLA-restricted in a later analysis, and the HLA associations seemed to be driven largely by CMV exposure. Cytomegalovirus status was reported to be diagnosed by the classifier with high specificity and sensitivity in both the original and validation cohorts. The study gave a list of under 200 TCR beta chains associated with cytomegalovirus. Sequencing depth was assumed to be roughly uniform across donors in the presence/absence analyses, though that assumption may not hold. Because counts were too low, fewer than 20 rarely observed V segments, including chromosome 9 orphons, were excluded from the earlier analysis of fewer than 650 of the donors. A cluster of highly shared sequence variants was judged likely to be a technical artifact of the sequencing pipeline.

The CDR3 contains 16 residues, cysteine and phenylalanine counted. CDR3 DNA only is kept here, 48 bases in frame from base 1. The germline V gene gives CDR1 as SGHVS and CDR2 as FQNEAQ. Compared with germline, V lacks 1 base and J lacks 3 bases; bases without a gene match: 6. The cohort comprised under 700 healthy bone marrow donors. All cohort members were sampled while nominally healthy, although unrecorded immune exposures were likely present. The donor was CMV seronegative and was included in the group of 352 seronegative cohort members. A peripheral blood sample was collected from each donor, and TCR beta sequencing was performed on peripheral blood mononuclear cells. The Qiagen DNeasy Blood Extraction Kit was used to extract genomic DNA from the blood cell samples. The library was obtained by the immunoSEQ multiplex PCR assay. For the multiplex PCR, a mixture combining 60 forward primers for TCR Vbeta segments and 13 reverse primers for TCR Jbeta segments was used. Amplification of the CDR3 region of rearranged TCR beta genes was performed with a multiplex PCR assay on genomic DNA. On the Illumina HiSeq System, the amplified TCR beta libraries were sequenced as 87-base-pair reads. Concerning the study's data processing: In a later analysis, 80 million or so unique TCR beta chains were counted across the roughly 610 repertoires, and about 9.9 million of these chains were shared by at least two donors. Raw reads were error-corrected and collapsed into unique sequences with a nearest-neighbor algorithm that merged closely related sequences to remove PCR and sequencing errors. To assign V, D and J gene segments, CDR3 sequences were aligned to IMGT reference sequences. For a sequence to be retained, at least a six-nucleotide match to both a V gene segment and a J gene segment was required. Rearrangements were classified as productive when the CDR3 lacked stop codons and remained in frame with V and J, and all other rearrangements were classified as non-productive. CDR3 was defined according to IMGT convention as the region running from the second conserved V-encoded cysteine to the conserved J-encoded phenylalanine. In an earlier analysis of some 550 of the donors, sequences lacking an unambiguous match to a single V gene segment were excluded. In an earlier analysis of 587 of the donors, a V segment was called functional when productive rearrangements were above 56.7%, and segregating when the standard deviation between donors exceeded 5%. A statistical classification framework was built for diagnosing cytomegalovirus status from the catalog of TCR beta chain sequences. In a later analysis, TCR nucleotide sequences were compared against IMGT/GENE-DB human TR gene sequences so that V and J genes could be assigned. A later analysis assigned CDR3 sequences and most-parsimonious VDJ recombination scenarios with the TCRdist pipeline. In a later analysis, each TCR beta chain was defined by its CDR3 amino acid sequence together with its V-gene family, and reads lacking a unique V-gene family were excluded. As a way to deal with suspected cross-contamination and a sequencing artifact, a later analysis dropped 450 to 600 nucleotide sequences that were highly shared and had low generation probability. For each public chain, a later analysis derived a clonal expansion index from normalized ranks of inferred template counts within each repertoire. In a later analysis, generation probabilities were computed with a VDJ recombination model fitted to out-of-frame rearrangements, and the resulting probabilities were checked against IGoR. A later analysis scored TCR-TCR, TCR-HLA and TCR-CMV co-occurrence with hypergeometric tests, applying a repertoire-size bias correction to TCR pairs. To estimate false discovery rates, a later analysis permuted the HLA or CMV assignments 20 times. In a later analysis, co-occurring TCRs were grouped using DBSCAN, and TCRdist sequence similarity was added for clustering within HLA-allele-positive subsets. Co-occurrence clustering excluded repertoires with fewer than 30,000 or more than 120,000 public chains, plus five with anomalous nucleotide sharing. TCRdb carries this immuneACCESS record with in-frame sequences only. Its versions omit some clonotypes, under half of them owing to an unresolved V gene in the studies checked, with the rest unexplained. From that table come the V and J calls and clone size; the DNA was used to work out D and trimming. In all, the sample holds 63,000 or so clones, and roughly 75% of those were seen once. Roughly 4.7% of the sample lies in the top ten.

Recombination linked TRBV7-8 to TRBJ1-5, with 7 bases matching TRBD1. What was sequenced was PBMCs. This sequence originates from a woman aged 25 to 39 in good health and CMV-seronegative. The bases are TGTGCCAGCAGCTTAGAATCCGGGACAGTCAATCAGCCCCAGCATTTT. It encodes CASSLESGTVNQPQHF.